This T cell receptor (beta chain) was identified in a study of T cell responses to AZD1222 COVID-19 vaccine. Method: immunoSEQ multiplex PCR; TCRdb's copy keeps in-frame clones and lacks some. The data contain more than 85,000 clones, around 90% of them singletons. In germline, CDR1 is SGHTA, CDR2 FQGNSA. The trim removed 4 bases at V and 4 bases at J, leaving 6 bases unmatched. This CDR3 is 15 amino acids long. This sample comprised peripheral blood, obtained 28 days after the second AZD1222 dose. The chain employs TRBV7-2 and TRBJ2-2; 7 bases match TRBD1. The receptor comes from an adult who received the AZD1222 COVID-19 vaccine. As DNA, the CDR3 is TGTGCCAGCAGCTCCCTGGACAGGAGCACCGGGGAGCTGTTTTTT. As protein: CASSSLDRSTGELFF.